This T cell receptor (beta chain) emerged from a study of blood T cell repertoires in COVID-19. Across the whole study: There were acute and convalescent COVID-19 samples, and they came from the United States, Italy and Spain.

Each recovered donor of Cohort 3 presented with two negative PCRs, clearance, or symptom resolution. This CDR3 comprises 14 residues. From germline, CDR1 is LGHNT and CDR2 FRNRAP. The V end lost 0 bases, the J end lost 5 bases, and 7 bases lay between the germline ends. In the original processing: Reference gene primer amplification in the assay estimated nucleated cell counts. The data were produced by immunoSEQ multiplex PCR, yet TCRdb's version contains in-frame clones alone and is incomplete. The DNA was the basis for D and trimming; V, J and clone size are from that table. The sample lists roughly 500,000 clones, approximately 90% seen once, with less than 2% in the top ten.

This chain links TRBV12-5 with TRBJ2-2; D is possibly TRBD1 (5 bases). Sequenced: PBMCs or T cells enriched from blood (not recorded which). The source is a middle-aged woman who had recovered from COVID-19. The CDR3 nucleotides read TGTGCTAGTGGTTTGGTAGCAGGGACCGGGGAGCTGTTTTTT. Encoded protein: CASGLVAGTGELFF.